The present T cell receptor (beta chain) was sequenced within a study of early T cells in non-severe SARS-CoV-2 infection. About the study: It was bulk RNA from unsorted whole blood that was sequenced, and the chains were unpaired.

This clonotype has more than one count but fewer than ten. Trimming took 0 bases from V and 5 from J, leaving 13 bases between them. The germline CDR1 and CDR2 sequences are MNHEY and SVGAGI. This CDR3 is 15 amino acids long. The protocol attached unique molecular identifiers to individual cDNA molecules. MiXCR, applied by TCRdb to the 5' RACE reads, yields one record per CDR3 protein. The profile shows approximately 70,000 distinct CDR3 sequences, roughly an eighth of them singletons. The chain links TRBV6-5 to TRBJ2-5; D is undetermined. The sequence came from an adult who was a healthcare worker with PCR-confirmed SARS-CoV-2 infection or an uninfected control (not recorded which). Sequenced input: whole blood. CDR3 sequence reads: CASSYSRVAGETQYF. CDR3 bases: TGTGCCAGCAGTTACTCGAGAGTGGCAGGCGAGACCCAGTACTTC.